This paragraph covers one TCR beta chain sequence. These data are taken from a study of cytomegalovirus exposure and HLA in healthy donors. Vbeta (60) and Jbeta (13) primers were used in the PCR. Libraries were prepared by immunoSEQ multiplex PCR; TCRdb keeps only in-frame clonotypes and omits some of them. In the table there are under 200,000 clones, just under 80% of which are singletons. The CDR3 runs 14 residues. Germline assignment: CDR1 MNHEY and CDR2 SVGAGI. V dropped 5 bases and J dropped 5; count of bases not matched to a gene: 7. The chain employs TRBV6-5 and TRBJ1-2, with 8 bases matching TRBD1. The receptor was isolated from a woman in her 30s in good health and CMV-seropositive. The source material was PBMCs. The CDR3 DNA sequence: TGTGCCAGCAGTCGCAACAGGGGGGTATATGGCTACACCTTC. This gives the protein CASSRNRGVYGYTF.